This T cell receptor beta chain was sequenced during a study of T cell clonotyping in hematopoietic cell transplantation. Findings of the study overall: At the given depth, recipient repertoires were over 95% de novo clonotypes. Recipient TCR diversity dropped after transplant; expanded clonotypes rose from day 30 to 180. CD4 and CD8 repertoire contributions could not be separated without sorting.

In regard to this clone: Its antigen is currently unknown.

Blood collection times were about day -28 and days 30, 100, 180 posttransplant. With 6 bases removed from V and 4 bases from J, the gap between germline ends came to 9 bases. Germline loops: CDR1 MNHNS, CDR2 SASEGT. The length of the CDR3 is 13 residues. Assay: immunoSEQ multiplex PCR; the TCRdb copy retains only in-frame clones and omits some. The data show about 6,800 clones, with 98% seen just once and 0.64% held by the top ten. The sample was PBMCs, taken 30 days after allogeneic stem cell transplant. The rearrangement joins TRBV6-1 to TRBJ2-2; D not resolved. The sequence derives from a male patient aged 60-69 years who had an allogeneic stem cell transplant from a related donor, so the T cells may come from the graft donor. Some clones in this sample may be carry-over from other donors' samples. The CDR3 protein is CASSVFGTGELFF. The CDR3 nucleotides read TGTGCCAGCAGCGTATTTGGCACCGGGGAGCTGTTTTTT.